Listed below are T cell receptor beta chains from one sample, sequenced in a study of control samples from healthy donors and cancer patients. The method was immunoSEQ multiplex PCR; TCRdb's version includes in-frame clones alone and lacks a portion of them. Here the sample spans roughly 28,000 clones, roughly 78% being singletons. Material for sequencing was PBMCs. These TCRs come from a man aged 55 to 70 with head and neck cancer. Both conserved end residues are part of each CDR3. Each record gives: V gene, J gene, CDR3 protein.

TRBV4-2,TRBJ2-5,CASSPGTSEVSETQYF
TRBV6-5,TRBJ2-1,CASREVAASYNEQFF
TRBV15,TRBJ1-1,CATSRVWGFTEAFF
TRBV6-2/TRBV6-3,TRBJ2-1,CASSYPQYGQFF
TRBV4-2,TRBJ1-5,CASSQDPYSNQPQHF
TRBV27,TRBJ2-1,CASRGGASVFDEQFF
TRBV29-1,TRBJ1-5,CSVASGTGNQPQHF
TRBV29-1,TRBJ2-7,CSARTAALEQYF
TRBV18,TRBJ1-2,CASSPSEQGAIYGYTF
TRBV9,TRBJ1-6,CASSPNGVAVYSPLHF
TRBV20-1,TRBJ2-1,CSARSRDSAFF
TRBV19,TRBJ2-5,CASSGNQIGPQYF
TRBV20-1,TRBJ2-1,CSAFEKDRQFF
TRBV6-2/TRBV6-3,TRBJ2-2,CASSYTDSYTGELFF
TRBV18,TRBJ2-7,CASSPQGQGSYEQYF
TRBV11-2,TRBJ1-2,CASSLDLSTLANYGYTF
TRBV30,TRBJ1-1,CAWSFRQEAFF
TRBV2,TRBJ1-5,CASTKLGGSGQPQHF
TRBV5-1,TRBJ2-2,CASSLLVTGELFF
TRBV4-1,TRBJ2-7,CASSQVVGQRSSYEQYF
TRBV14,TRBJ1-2,CASSRGISNYGYTF
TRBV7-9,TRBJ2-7,CASSLVGGNLQSRAREQYF
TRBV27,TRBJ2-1,CATSSAQFNEQFF
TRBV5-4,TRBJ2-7,CASTPGGGPLIEQYF
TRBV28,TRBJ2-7,CATEFSGRANEQYF
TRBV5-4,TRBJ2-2,CASAGQGTGELFF
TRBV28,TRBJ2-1,CASSSPGLAGVNEQFF
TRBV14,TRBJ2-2,CASSRLGPATGELFF
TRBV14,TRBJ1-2,CASSQARGHGYTF
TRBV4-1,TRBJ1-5,CASSQSGISNQPQHF
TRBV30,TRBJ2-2,CAWSVNLLSFAGELFF
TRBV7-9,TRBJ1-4,CASSLEAANEKLFF
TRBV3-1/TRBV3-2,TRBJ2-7,CASSLTGRFYEQYF
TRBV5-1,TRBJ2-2,CASALREASGELFF
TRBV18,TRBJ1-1,CASSKGGAEAFF
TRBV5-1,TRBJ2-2,CASSSPGQGLGGYTGELFF